This is a list of T cell receptor beta chains from one sample in a study of blood T cell repertoires in COVID-19. The assay was immunoSEQ multiplex PCR, and TCRdb's table has in-frame clones only and misses some. This table has about 28,000 clones, around 72% appearing once. The material sequenced was peripheral blood. Receptors originate from a boy aged 2 to 10 with active or convalescent COVID-19. CDR3s include the opening cysteine and the closing phenylalanine or tryptophan. D genes are given only for firm matches. Expanded clones are given a class, and other clones once, few, many or no size at all.

v_gene	j_gene	d_gene	abundance	CDR3aa	CDR3nt
TRBV18	TRBJ1-4	TRBD1	-	CASSPTGRNEKLFF	TGTGCCAGCTCACCGACAGGGAGGAATGAAAAACTGTTTTTT
TRBV10-3	TRBJ2-3	-	few	CAIGERDTQYF	TGTGCCATCGGGGAGAGAGATACGCAGTATTTT
TRBV30	TRBJ2-4	-	-	CALGRPRDIQYF	TGTGCCCTGGGTCGGCCACGGGACATTCAGTACTTC
TRBV5-8	TRBJ2-2	TRBD2	-	CASSLTLGLAGMNTGELFF	TGTGCCAGCAGCTTGACCCTCGGACTAGCGGGAATGAACACCGGGGAGCTGTTTTTT
TRBV5-1	TRBJ1-1	-	once	CASSFKGTEAFF	TGCGCCAGCAGCTTTAAGGGGACTGAAGCTTTCTTT
TRBV7-9	TRBJ2-1	-	few	CASSFARGLKHEQFF	TGTGCCAGCAGCTTTGCTAGAGGACTAAAACATGAGCAGTTCTTC
TRBV5-5	TRBJ2-1	TRBD2	-	CASSLLGLAGDNEQFF	TGTGCCAGCAGCTTGCTGGGACTAGCGGGAGACAATGAGCAGTTCTTC
TRBV12-3/TRBV12-4	TRBJ1-5	-	-	CASTPQGSQPQHF	TGTGCCAGCACTCCTCAGGGGTCTCAGCCCCAGCATTTT
TRBV3-1/TRBV3-2	TRBJ1-6	-	once	CASSPRQNFFYSYNSPLHF	TGTGCCAGCAGCCCCCGACAGAACTTCTTCTACTCCTATAATTCACCCCTCCACTTT
TRBV28	TRBJ1-5	TRBD1	-	CASTTGSFRQPQHF	TGTGCCAGCACGACAGGGTCTTTCAGACAGCCCCAGCATTTT
TRBV7-9	TRBJ2-2	TRBD1	-	CASSLEGGWTGELFF	TGTGCCAGCAGCTTAGAAGGGGGCTGGACCGGGGAGCTGTTTTTT
TRBV2	TRBJ1-5	TRBD1	-	CASSGLRGWNQPQHF	TGTGCCAGCAGTGGCCTCAGGGGGTGGAATCAGCCCCAGCATTTT
TRBV5-4	TRBJ1-1	TRBD1	-	CASSLDRGTEAFF	TGTGCCAGCAGCTTGGACAGGGGGACTGAAGCTTTCTTT
TRBV6-2/TRBV6-3	TRBJ2-7	-	-	CASSNGSPNFALPPYEQYF	TGTGCCAGCAGTAACGGGAGCCCCAATTTCGCTTTACCACCCTACGAGCAGTACTTC
TRBV7-9	TRBJ2-7	-	once	CASSLPPFHEQYF	TGTGCCAGCAGCTTACCCCCGTTCCACGAGCAGTACTTC
TRBV6-6	TRBJ1-4	TRBD1	few	CASNLQGIGEKLFF	TGTGCCAGCAACTTACAGGGGATTGGTGAAAAACTGTTTTTT
TRBV28	TRBJ1-1	-	-	CASSLYQGNTEAFF	TGTGCCAGCAGTTTATATCAGGGAAACACTGAAGCTTTCTTT
TRBV6-5	TRBJ1-1	TRBD1	-	CASRPTVTGGREAFF	TGTGCCAGCAGGCCAACCGTGACAGGGGGGAGGGAAGCTTTCTTT
TRBV29-1	TRBJ1-3	TRBD1	-	CSVTGEGNTIYF	TGCAGCGTCACAGGGGAGGGAAACACCATATATTTT
TRBV6-5	TRBJ2-2	-	few	CASRVSVTGELFF	TGTGCCAGCAGAGTAAGCGTCACCGGGGAGCTGTTTTTT
TRBV12-3/TRBV12-4	TRBJ1-1	-	-	CASSVGGFAFF	TGTGCCAGCAGTGTTGGGGGCTTCGCTTTCTTT
TRBV5-1	TRBJ2-7	TRBD2	-	CASTRGETYEQYF	TGCGCCAGCACCCGGGGGGAAACCTACGAGCAGTACTTC
TRBV6-6	TRBJ1-4	-	-	CASSYGQGLTNEKLFF	TGTGCCAGCAGTTACGGCCAGGGACTTACCAATGAAAAACTGTTTTTT
TRBV9	TRBJ2-1	TRBD1	-	CASSVEGLDRVYNEQFF	TGTGCCAGCAGCGTAGAGGGGCTGGACAGGGTCTACAATGAGCAGTTCTTC
TRBV18	TRBJ2-7	-	-	CASSPAGTSYEQYF	TGTGCCAGCTCACCGGCGGGGACCTCCTACGAGCAGTACTTC